The sequence of this TCR beta chain was determined in a study of blood T cell repertoires in COVID-19. On the study more broadly: The United States, Italy and Spain supplied acute and convalescent COVID-19 samples. In each case, the material was cDNA or gDNA derived from T cells, B-cell-depleted T cells, or PBMCs.

Original analysis: Estimation of nucleated cell counts relied on the amplification of reference gene primers. Profiling relied on immunoSEQ multiplex PCR, and the TCRdb table lists in-frame clones only, not all of them. D and trimming were read from the DNA, whereas the V and J calls and clone size are those reported in that table. The sample lists 200,000 to 250,000 clones; about 85% were seen once. V shed 1 base and J 3 bases; nucleotides not matched to a gene: 4. The CDR3 loop spans 15 amino acids. Germline lookup yields CDR1 MGHRA and CDR2 YSYEKL. The receptor comes from a young man with active or convalescent COVID-19. J is TRBJ2-7 and V is TRBV4-1, with 9 nucleotides matching TRBD2. The specimen sequenced was peripheral blood. CDR3 DNA sequence: TGCGCCAGCAGCCAAGGCGCAGCGGGGGGCTACGAGCAGTACTTC. Translated: CASSQGAAGGYEQYF.